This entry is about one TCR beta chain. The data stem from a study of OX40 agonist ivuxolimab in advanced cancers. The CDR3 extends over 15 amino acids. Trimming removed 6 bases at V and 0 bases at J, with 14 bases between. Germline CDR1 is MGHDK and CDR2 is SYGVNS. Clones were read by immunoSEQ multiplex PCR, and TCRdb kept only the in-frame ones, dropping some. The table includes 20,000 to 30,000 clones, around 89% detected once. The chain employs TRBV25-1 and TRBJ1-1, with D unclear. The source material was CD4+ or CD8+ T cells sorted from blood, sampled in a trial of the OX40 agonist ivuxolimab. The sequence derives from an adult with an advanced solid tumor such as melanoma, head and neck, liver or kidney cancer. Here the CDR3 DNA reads TGTGCCAGCAGACTAGGGAGGGCCCTGAACACTGAAGCTTTCTTT. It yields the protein CASRLGRALNTEAFF.